This T cell receptor beta chain derives from a study of PD-1 blockade in classical Hodgkin lymphoma (dated by TCRdb to about 2020). For the study in its entirety: Nivolumab dosing was 3 mg/kg intravenously every 2 weeks, continuing until either disease progression or unacceptable toxicity. The study used TCR beta sequencing and CyTOF to define a peripheral blood immune signature of response to PD-1 blockade in classical Hodgkin lymphoma. The paper as a whole reports these results and caveats: By C4D1, a significant rise was seen in CD4+ TCR diversity but not in CD8+ TCR diversity (p=0.0027 vs p=0.16), and the rise was most apparent among complete responders (p=0.02). The study covered only a single clinical trial cohort, and the causes of the repertoire differences, possibly disease activity or prior therapy, were still not defined. Patients starting nivolumab less than 1 year after ASCT had lower diversity and were excluded from later analyses to avoid confounding by immune reconstitution. Baseline TCR diversity was reported to be lower in newly diagnosed patients than in healthy donors and to be lower still in relapsed/refractory patients. Baseline diversity similar to that of newly diagnosed patients was observed in trial patients achieving complete response, whereas significantly lower diversity was observed in partial responders and progressors.

Genomic DNA was extracted with the Qiagen DNeasy kit from unsorted PBMCs and from negatively selected CD4+ and CD8+ fractions. Amplification of TCR beta CDR3 regions was done by immunoSEQ multiplex PCR with primers that anneal to V and J segments. A synthetic immune receptor repertoire was used to minimize amplification bias, and any residual bias was removed computationally once sequencing was done. Regarding the original processing steps: Custom Python scripts were used to quantify repertoire diversity as the Shannon entropy index. The unsorted, CD4+ and CD8+ repertoires were each analyzed separately, with the exception of combined analyses, where CD4+ and CD8+ sequences were merged in silico. A clone was considered expanded if an increase in frequency of at least 2-fold after treatment relative to C1D1 was found, and a pseudocount of 0.5 was applied to clones undetected at baseline. Singleton clones were defined as clones with 0 or 1 copy at C1D1, and non-singleton clones were defined as clones with 2 or more copies. Clones expanded in unsorted samples were labelled as CD4+, CD8+ or unknown by matching protein sequences in sorted samples from the same patient. Diversity changes from C1D1 to C4D1 were tested in paired samples using Wilcoxon tests. Held by TCRdb, this immuneACCESS table contains in-frame sequences only and omits some clones. Under half of the omission traces to an unresolved V gene where checked; the cause of the rest is unknown. V, J and clone size were drawn from that table, and D and trimming were deduced from the DNA. For this sample there are some 84,000 clones; around 86% appear just once. Roughly 21% of the sample is taken by the ten largest.

The CDR3 measures 14 amino acids from cysteine to phenylalanine. Only the CDR3 DNA is retained, 42 bases long and in frame from the first base. CDR1 and CDR2 (MDHEN, SYDVKM) derive from the germline V gene. V ends up 6 bases short and J 4 bases short, with an unmatched junction base count of 6. As regards this clone: Which antigen it targets is not known. Per-base qualities were not stored, and no clone one base away is much larger.

Interpreted using the paper, the time point label stands for: cycle 1 day 1 (C1D1), immediately before nivolumab initiation. Relapse after autologous stem cell transplantation had occurred in all trial patients, and cohorts A, B and C were distinguished by prior brentuximab vedotin exposure. A total of under 70 patients with relapsed/refractory classical Hodgkin lymphoma made up the trial cohort, and each patient's best overall response was complete response, partial response or progressive disease. In the multi-cohort phase II CheckMate 205 trial, trial patients received single-agent nivolumab. An independent review committee assessed best overall response by applying the 2007 International Working Group response criteria. Trial PBMCs were collected immediately before nivolumab initiation (C1D1) and during therapy at cycle 2 day 1 and cycle 4 day 1. Peripheral blood was collected in 8 mL Vacutainer Cell Preparation Tubes, from which PBMCs were isolated by centrifugation and then cryopreserved.

The receptor was derived from a human donor with classical Hodgkin lymphoma. The chain joins TRBV28 to TRBJ1-1; 9 central nucleotides agree with TRBD1. Sequencing used peripheral blood mononuclear cells (PBMCs), obtained at baseline. The nucleotide sequence reads as follows: TGTGCCAGCAGCGATTACAGGGGGCCCACTGAAGCTTTCTTT. It translates to CASSDYRGPTEAFF.